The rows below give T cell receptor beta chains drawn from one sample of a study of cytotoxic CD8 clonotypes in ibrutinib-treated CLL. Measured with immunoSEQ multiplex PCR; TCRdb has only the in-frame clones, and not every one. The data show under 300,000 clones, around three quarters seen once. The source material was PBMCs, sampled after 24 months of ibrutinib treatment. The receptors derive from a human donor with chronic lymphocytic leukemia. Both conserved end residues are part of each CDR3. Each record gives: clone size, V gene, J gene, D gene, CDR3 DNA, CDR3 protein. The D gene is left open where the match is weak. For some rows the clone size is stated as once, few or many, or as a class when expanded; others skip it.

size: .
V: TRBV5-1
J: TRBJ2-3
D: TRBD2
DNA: TGCGCCAGCAGTTCCGGGACTAGCTCCTCTTTAGGCACAGATACGCAGTATTTT
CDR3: CASSSGTSSSLGTDTQYF

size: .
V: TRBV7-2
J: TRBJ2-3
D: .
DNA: TGTGCCAGCAGCCCCGAGGGAGGCGGGGTGGGCAATACGCAGTATTTT
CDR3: CASSPEGGGVGNTQYF

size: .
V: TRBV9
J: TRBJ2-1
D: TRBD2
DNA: TGTGCCAGCAGCGCCGGACTAGCGGGAGCTTACAATGAGCAGTTCTTC
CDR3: CASSAGLAGAYNEQFF

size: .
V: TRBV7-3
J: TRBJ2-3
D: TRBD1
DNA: TGTGCCAGCAGCTTGTTCGGGACAGGGGTCCTAAGCACAGATACGCAGTATTTT
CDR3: CASSLFGTGVLSTDTQYF

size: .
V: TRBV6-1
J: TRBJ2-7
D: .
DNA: TGTGCCAGCAGTGTAGCGGAGACCTACGAGCAGTACTTC
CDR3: CASSVAETYEQYF

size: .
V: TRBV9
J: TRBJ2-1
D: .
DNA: TGTGCCAGCAACCGGGACAACTACAATGAGCAGTTCTTC
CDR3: CASNRDNYNEQFF

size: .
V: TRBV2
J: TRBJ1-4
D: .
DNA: TGTGCCAGCAGATTCAGGGACCCAGGGGCTGAAAAACTGTTTTTT
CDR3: CASRFRDPGAEKLFF

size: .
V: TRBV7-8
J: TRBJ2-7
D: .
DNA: TGTGCCAGCAGCCCCCATCCAAGGACACACTCCTACGAGCAGTACTTC
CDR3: CASSPHPRTHSYEQYF

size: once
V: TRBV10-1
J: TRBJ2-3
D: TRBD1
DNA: TGCGCCAGCAGTGGGGACAGTGGGAAGGATACGCAGTATTTT
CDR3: CASSGDSGKDTQYF

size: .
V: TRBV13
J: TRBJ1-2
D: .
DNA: TGTGCCAGCAGCTTAGTGGGTCGGAGCAATGGCTACACCTTC
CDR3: CASSLVGRSNGYTF

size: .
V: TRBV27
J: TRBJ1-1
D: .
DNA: TGTGCCAGCAGTTTCCAGGGTACTGAAGCTTTCTTT
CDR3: CASSFQGTEAFF

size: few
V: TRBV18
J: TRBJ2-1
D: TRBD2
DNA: TGTGCCAGCTCACCGGACGGACTAGCGGGTGGATTGCAGTTCTTC
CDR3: CASSPDGLAGGLQFF

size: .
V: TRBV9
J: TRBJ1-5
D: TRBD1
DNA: TGTGCCAGCAGCGTAGGGACAGGGGTGACAGAAAATCAGCCCCAGCATTTT
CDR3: CASSVGTGVTENQPQHF

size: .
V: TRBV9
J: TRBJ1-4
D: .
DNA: TGTGCCAGCAGCGCCAGGGGAGCAACTAATGAAAAACTGTTTTTT
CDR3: CASSARGATNEKLFF

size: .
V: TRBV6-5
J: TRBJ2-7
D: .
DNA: TGTGCCAGCAGTGGTCCCCGGCATGGGGCGTACGAGCAGTACTTC
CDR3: CASSGPRHGAYEQYF

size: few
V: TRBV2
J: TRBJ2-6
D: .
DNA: TGTGCCAGCACCGAAGGGGGTGGCGGGGCCAACGTCCTGACTTTC
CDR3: CASTEGGGGANVLTF

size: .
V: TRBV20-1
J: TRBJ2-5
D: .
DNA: TGCAGTTGGGATGAGTCAGAGACCCAGTACTTC
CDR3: CSWDESETQYF

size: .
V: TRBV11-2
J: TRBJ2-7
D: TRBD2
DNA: TGTGCCAGCAGCTCCATATCCGGGACTAGCGGGAGGGCCCGGTACGAGCAGTACTTC
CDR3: CASSSISGTSGRARYEQYF

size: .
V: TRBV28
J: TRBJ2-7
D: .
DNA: TGTGCCAGCAGTCCCCCCTGGGACATTTCCTACGAGCAGTACTTC
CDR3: CASSPPWDISYEQYF

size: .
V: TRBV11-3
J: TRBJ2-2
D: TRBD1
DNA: TGTGCCAGCAGACAGGGGGCGCGTATCGGGGAGCTGTTTTTT
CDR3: CASRQGARIGELFF